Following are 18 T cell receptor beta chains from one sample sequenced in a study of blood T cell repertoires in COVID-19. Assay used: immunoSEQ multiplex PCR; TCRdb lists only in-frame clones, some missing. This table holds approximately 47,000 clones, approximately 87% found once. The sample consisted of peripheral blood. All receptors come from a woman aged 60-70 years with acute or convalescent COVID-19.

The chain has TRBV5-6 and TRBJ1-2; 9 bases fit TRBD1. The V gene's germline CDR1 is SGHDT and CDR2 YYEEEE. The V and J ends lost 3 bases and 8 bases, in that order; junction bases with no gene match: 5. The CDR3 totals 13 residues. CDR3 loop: CASSSGTGSGYTF. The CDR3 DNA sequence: TGTGCCAGCAGCTCCGGGACAGGGTCGGGCTACACCTTC.

CDR3 in DNA: TGTGCCAGCAGCTTGGGACAGGTAGGAGAGACCCAGTACTTC. It is translated as CASSLGQVGETQYF. This sequence joins TRBV5-4 and TRBJ2-5; a possible D gene is TRBD1 (6 bases). V lost 0 bases to trimming and J lost 4 bases, with 10 bases between them. CDR3 length: 14 residues. CDR1 and CDR2 from the germline V gene are SGHNT and YYREEE (reference sequence).

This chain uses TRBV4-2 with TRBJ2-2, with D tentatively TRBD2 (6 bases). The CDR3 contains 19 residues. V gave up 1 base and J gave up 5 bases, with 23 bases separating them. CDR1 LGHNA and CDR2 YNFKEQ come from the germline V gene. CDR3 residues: CASSQVGWSGGDSTGELFF. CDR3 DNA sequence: TGTGCCAGCAGCCAAGTAGGATGGTCCGGGGGAGACTCGACCGGGGAGCTGTTTTTT.

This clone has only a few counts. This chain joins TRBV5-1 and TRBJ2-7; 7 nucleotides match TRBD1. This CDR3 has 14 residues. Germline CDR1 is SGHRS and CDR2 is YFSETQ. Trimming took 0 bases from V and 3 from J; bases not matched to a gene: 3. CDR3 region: CASSLEQGYYEQYF. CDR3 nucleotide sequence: TGCGCCAGCAGCTTGGAACAGGGGTACTACGAGCAGTACTTC.

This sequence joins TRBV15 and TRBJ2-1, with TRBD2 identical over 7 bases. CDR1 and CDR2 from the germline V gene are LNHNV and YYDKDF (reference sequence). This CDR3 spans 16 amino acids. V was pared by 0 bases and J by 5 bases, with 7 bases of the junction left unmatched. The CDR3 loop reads CATSRDSGGLNNEQFF. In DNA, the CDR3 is TGTGCCACCAGCAGAGATTCGGGGGGATTAAACAATGAGCAGTTCTTC.

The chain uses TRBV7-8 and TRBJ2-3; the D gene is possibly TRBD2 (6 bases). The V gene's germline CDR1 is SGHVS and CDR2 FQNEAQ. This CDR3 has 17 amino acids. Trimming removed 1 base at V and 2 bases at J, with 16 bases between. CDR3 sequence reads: CASSLEGRDALTDTQYF. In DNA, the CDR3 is TGTGCCAGCAGCTTAGAGGGGCGGGACGCCCTCACAGATACGCAGTATTTT.

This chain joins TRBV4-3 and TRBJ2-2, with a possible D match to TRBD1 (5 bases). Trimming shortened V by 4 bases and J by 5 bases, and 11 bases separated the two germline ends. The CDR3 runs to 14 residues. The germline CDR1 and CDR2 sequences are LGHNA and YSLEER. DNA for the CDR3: TGCGCCAGCAGCCTAAGGGGCGGTACCGGGGAGCTGTTTTTT. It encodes CASSLRGGTGELFF.

The CDR3 reads CASSEVGLAVDNEQFF. The CDR3, as DNA: TGCGCCAGCAGTGAGGTGGGACTAGCGGTAGACAATGAGCAGTTCTTC. The V gene is TRBV10-1, the J gene TRBJ2-1, with 11 bases fitting TRBD2. Germline trimming cut 2 bases from V and 5 bases from J; bases unmatched to any gene: 5. Germline CDR1 WNHNN, CDR2 SYGVQD (reference sequence). The CDR3 has 16 amino acids.

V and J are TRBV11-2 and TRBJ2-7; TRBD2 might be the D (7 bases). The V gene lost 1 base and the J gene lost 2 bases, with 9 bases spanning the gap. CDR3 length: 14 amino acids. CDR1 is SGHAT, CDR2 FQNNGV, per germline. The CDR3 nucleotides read TGTGCCAGCAGCTTAGGGGGGGGCCCCTACGAGCAGTACTTC. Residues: CASSLGGGPYEQYF.

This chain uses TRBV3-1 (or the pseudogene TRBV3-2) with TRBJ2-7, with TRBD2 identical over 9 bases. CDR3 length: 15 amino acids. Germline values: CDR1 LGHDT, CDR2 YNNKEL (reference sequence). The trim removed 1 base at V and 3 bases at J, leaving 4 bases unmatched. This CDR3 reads CASSQGVRGGYEQYF. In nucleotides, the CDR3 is TGTGCCAGCAGCCAAGGTGTGCGGGGGGGCTACGAGCAGTACTTC.

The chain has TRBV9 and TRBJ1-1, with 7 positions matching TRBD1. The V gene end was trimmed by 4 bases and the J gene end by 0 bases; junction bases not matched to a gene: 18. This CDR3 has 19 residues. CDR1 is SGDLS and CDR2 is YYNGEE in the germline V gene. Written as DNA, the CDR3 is TGTGCCAGCAGCCCCTCCCTCAGACAGGGCAGGTATTTGAACACTGAAGCTTTCTTT. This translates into CASSPSLRQGRYLNTEAFF.

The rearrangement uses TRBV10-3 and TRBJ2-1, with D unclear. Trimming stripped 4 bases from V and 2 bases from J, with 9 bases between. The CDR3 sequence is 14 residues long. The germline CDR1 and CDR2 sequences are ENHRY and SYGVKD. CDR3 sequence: CAISVEKAYNEQFF. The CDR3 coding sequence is TGTGCCATCAGTGTGGAGAAGGCCTACAATGAGCAGTTCTTC.

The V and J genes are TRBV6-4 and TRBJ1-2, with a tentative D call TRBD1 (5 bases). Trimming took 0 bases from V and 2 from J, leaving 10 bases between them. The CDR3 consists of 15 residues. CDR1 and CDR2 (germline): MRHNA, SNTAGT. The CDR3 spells CASSDSIDSNYGYTF. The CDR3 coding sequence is TGTGCCAGCAGTGACTCCATCGACAGCAACTATGGCTACACCTTC.

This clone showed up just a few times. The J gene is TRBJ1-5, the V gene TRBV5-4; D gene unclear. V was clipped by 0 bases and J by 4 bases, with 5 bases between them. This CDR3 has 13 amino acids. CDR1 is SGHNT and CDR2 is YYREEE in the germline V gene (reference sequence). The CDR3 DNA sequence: TGTGCCAGCAGCTTGGGCAGAAATCAGCCCCAGCATTTT. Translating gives CASSLGRNQPQHF.

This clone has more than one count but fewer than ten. The CDR3 sequence is CASSQQLVPEQFF. CDR3 DNA: TGTGCCAGCAGCCAGCAACTAGTCCCTGAGCAGTTCTTC. V usage is TRBV3-1 (or the pseudogene TRBV3-2) and J usage is TRBJ2-1; maybe TRBD2 (5 bases). Germline CDR1 and CDR2: LGHDT and YNNKEL (reference sequence). V lost 3 bases to trimming and J lost 9 bases, with 12 bases between them. The CDR3 has 13 amino acids.

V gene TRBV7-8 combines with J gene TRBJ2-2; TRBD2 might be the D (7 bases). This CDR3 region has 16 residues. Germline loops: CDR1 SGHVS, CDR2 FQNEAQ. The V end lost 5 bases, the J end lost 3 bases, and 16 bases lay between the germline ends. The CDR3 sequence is CASSPLRGGDTGELFF. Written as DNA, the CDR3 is TGTGCCAGCAGCCCCCTAAGGGGGGGCGACACCGGGGAGCTGTTTTTT.

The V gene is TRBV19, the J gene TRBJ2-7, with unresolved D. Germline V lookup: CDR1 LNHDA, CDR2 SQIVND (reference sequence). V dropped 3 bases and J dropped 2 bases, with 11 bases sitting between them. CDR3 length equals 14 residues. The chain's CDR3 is CASSMRGPPYEQYF. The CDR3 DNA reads TGTGCCAGTAGTATGAGAGGTCCCCCCTACGAGCAGTACTTC. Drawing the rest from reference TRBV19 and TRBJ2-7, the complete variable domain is DGGITQSPKYLFRKEGQNVTLSCEQNLNHDAMYWYRQDPGQGLRLIYYSQIVNDFQKGDIAEGYSVSREKKESFPLTVTSAQKNPTAFYLCASSMRGPPYEQYFGPGTRLTVT.

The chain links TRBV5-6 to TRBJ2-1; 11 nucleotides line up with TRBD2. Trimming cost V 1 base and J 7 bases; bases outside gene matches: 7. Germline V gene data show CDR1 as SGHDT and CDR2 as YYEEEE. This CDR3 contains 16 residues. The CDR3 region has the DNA TGTGCCAGCAGCTTGATGACTAGCGGGATAAGAAATGAGCAGTTCTTC. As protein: CASSLMTSGIRNEQFF.